This T cell receptor (beta chain) emerged from a study of T cell clones after liver transplantation. Study in general: Third-party-reactive TCRbeta sequences from pre-transplant mixed lymphocyte reactions served as antigen-independent comparators. Blood was drawn pre-transplant, before withdrawal, and after full or failed withdrawal.

Method: immunoSEQ multiplex PCR; TCRdb's copy keeps in-frame clones and lacks some. Of 75,000 to 85,000 clones in the sample, 75% to 90% were seen once. CDR3 length equals 14 residues. CDR1 is SGHRS and CDR2 is YFSETQ in the germline V gene. V lost 3 bases to trimming and J lost 3 bases; unmatched junction nucleotides: 2. This specimen consisted of CD4+ T cells from blood, obtained at the 22-month timepoint. The receptor was isolated from a human patient who received a liver transplant. Some T cells may possibly be graft donor cells. V and J are TRBV5-1 and TRBJ1-4, with 7 bases lining up with TRBD1. CDR3 sequence (DNA): TGCGCCAGCAGCTCCGGGACAGCTAATGAAAAACTGTTTTTT. This translates into CASSSGTANEKLFF.